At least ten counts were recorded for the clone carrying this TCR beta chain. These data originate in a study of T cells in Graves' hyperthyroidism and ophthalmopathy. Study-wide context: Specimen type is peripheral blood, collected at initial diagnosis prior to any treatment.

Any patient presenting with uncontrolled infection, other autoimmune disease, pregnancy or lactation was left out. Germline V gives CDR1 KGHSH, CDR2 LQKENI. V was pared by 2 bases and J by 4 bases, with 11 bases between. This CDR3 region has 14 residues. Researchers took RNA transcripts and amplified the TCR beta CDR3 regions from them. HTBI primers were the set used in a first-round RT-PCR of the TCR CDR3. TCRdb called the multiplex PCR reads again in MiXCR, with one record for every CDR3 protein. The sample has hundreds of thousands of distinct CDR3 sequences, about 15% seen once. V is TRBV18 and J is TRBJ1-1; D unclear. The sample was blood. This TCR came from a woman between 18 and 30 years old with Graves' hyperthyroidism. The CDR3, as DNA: TGTGCCAGCTCACCATCGGGAAAGGGCACTGAAGCTTTCTTT. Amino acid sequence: CASSPSGKGTEAFF.